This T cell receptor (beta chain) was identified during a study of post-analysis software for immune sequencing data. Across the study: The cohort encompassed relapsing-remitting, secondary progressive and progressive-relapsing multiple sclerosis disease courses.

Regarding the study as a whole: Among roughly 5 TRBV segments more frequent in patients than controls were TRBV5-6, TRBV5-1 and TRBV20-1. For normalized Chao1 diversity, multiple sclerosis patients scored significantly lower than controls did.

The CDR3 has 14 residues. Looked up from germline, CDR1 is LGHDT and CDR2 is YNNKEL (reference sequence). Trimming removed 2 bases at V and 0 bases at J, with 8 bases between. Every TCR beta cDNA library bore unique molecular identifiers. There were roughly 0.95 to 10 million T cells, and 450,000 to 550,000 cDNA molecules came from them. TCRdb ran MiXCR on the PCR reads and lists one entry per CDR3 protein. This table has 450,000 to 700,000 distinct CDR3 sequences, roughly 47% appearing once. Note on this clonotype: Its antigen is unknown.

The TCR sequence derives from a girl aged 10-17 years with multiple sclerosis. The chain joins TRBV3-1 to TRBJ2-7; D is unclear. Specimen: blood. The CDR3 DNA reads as TGTGCCAGCAGCCAATACGCTAGCTCCTACGAGCAGTACTTC. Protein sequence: CASSQYASSYEQYF.